This T cell receptor (beta chain) was recorded in a study of blood T cell repertoires in COVID-19. Study-level background: Italy, Spain and the United States were the sources of the convalescent and acute COVID-19 samples. T cells, B-cell-depleted T cells, or PBMCs provided the cDNA or gDNA that served as material.

Germline V gene data show CDR1 as GTSNPN and CDR2 as SVGIG (reference sequence). The CDR3 sequence is 15 residues long. Between the trimmed V and J ends, which lost 5 bases and 4 bases, there was a span of 20 bases. Original processing notes: The assay estimated nucleated cells by amplifying reference gene primers. The repertoire was sequenced with immunoSEQ multiplex PCR; TCRdb's copy has only in-frame clones and lacks some. The V and J calls and the clone size are those of that table, but D and trimming were determined from the DNA. The data contain approximately 75,000 clones, approximately 82% of them singletons. A single count supports this clone.

Sample: peripheral blood. The clonotype comes from a woman of 80 years or more with acute or convalescent COVID-19. The V and J genes are TRBV30 and TRBJ1-2, with D possibly matching TRBD1 (6 bases). CDR3 nucleotide sequence: TGTGCCTGGGCCCGAGGTGGGGGCGCAGGCTATGGCTACACCTTC. It translates to CAWARGGGAGYGYTF.